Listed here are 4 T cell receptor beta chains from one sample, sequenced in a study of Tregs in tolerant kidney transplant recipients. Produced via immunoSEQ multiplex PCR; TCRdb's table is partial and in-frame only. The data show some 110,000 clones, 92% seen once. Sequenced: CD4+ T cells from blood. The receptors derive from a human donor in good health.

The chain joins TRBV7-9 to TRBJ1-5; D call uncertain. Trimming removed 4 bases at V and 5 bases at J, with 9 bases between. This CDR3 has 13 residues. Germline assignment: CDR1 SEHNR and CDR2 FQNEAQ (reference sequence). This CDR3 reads CASSSEVDQPQHF. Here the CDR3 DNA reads TGTGCCAGCAGCTCCGAGGTTGATCAGCCCCAGCATTTT.

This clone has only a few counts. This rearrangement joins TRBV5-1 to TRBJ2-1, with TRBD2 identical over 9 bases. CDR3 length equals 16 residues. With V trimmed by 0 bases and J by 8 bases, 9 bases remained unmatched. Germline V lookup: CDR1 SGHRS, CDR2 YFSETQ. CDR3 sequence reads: CASSLGELAGKHEQFF. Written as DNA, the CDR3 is TGCGCCAGCAGCTTGGGTGAGCTAGCGGGAAAACATGAGCAGTTCTTC. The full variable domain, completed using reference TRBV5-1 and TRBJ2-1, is KAGVTQTPRYLIKTRGQQVTLSCSPISGHRSVSWYQQTPGQGLQFLFEYFSETQRNKGNFPGRFSGRQFSNSRSEMNVSTLELGDSALYLCASSLGELAGKHEQFFGPGTRLTVL.

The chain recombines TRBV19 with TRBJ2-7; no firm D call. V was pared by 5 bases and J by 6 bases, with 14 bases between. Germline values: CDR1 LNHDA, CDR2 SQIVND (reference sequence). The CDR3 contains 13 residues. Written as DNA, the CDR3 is TGTGCCAGTAGTCCAAACTCGGACGGCGAGCAGTACTTC. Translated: CASSPNSDGEQYF.

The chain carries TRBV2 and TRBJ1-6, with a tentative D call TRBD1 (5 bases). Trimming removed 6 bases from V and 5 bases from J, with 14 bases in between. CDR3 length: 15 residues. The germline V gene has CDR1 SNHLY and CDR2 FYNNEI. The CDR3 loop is CASRVRGEHNSPLHF. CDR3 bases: TGTGCCAGCAGGGTGCGGGGGGAGCATAATTCACCCCTCCACTTT.